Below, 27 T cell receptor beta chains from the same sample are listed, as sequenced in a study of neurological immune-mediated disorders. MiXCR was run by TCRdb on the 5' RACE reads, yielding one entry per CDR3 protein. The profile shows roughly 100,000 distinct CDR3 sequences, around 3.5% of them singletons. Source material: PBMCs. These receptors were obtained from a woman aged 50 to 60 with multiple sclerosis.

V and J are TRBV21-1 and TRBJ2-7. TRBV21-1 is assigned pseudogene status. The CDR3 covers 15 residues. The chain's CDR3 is CASSKRDIISYEQYF. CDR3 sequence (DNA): TGTGCCAGCAGCAAGCGAGACATTATATCCTACGAGCAGTACTTC.

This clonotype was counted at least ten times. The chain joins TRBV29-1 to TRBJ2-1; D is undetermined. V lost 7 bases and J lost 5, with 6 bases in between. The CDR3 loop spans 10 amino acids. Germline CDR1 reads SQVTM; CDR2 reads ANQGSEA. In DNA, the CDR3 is TGCAGCGCCCGGCACAATGAGCAGTTCTTC. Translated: CSARHNEQFF.

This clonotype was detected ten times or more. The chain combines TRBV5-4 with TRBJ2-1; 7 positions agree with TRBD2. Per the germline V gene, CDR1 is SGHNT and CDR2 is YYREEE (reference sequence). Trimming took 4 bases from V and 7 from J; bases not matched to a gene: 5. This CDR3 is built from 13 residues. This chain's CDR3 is CASSLPRGNEQFF. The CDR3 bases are TGTGCCAGCAGCCTGCCGCGGGGGAATGAGCAGTTCTTC.

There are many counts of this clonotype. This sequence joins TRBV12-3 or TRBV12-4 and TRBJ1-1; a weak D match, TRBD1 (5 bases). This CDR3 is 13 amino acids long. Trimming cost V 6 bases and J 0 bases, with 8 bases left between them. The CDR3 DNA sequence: TGTGCCAGCAGACTAGGGGTGAACACTGAAGCTTTCTTT. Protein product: CASRLGVNTEAFF.

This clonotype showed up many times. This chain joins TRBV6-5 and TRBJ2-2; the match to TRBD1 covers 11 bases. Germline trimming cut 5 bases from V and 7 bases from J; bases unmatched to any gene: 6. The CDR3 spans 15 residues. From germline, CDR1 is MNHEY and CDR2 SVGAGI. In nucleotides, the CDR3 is TGTGCCAGCAGTCATGGACAGGGGGCAGGCGGGGAGCTGTTTTTT. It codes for CASSHGQGAGGELFF.

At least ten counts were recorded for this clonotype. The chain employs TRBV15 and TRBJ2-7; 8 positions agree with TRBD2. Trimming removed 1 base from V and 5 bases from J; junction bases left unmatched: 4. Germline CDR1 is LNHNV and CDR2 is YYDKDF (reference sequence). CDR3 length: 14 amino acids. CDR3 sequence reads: CATSRARGGHEQYF. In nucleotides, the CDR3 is TGTGCCACCAGCAGAGCCCGGGGGGGCCACGAGCAGTACTTC.

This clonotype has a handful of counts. CDR3 amino acids: CSAREQHQPQHF. The CDR3 DNA reads TGCAGTGCTAGAGAACAACATCAGCCCCAGCATTTT. This chain uses TRBV20-1 with TRBJ1-5; D gene unclear. Germline V gene data show CDR1 as DFQATT and CDR2 as SNEGSKA (reference sequence). Trimming took 0 bases from V and 5 from J, leaving 5 bases between them. The CDR3 has 12 residues.

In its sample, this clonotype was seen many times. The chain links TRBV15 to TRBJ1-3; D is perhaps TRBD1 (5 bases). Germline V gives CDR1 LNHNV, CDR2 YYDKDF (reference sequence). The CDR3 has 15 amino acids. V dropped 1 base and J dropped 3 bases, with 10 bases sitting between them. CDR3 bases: TGTGCCACCAGCAGAGCAGGGAATGGTGGAAACACCATATATTTT. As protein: CATSRAGNGGNTIYF.

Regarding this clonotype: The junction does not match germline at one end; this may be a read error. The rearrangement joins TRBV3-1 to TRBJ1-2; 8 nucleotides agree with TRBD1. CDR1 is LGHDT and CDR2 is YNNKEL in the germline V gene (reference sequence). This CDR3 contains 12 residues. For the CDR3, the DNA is TGTGACAGCAGCAAGGGTCGACAGGGGTACACCTTC. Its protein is CDSSKGRQGYTF.

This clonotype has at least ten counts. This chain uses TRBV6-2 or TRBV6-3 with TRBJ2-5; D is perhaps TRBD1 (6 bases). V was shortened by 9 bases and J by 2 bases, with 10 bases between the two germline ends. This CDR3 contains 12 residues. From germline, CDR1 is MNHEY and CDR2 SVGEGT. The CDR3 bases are TGTGCCAGTGGGGACAAGCAAGAGACCCAGTACTTC. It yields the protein CASGDKQETQYF.

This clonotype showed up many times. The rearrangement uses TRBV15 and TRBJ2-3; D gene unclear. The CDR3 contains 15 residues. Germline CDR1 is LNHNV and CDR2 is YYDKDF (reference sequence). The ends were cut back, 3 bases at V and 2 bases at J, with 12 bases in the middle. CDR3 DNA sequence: TGTGCCACCAGCAGGTACTTAGAAGCCACAGATACGCAGTATTTT. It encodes CATSRYLEATDTQYF.

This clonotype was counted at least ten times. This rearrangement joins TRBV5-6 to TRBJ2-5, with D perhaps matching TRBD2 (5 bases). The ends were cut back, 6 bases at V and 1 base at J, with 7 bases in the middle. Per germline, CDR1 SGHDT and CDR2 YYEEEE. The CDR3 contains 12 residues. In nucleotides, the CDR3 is TGTGCCAGCAACGGACTCCAAGAGACCCAGTACTTC. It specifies CASNGLQETQYF.

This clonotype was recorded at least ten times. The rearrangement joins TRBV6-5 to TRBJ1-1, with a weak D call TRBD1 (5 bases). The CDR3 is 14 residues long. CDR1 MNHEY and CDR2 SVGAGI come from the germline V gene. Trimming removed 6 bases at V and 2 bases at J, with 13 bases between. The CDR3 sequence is CASRGGVRNTEAFF. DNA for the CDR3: TGTGCCAGCAGGGGGGGGGTGAGAAACACTGAAGCTTTCTTT.

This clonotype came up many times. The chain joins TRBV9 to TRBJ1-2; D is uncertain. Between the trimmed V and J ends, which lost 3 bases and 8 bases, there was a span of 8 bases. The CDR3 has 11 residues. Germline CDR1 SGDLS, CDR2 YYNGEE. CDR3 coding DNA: TGTGCCAGCAGCGGTGGACCGGGCTACACCTTC. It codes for CASSGGPGYTF.

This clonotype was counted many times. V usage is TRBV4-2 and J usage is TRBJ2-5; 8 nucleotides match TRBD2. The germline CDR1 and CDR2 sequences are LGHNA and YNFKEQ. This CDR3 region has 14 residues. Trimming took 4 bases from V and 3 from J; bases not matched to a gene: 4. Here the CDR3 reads CASSLPGLEETQYF. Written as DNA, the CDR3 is TGTGCCAGCAGCCTACCGGGACTAGAAGAGACCCAGTACTTC.

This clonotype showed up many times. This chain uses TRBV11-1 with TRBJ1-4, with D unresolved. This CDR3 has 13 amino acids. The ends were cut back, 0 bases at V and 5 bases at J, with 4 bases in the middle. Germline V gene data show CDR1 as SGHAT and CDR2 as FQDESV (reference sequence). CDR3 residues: CASSLAGNEKLFF. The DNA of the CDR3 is TGTGCCAGCAGCTTAGCCGGAAATGAAAAACTGTTTTTT.

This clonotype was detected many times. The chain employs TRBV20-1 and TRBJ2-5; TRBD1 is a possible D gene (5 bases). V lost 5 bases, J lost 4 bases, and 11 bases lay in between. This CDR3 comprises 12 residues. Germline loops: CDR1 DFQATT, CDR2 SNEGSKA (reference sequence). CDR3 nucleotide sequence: TGCAGTGCTTTGGAGACAGTAGAGACCCAGTACTTC. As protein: CSALETVETQYF.

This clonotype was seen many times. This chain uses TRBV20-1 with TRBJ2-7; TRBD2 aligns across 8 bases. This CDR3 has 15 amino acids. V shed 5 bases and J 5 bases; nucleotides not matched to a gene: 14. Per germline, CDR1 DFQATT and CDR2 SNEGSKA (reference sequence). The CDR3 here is CSAQTVRGGSNEQYF. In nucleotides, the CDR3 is TGCAGTGCTCAGACGGTTCGCGGGGGGAGCAACGAGCAGTACTTC.

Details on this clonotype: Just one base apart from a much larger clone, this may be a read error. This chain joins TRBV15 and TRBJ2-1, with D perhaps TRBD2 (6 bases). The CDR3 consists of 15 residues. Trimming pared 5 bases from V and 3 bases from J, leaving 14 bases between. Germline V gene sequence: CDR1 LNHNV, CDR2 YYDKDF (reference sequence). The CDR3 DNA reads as TGTGCCACCAGCCGAAGCGGGCTCTACTACAATGAGCAGTTCTTC. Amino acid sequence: CATSRSGLYYNEQFF.

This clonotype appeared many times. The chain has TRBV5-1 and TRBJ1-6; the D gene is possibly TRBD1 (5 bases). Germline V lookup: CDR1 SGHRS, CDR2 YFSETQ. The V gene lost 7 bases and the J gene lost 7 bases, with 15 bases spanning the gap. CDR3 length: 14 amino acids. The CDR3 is CASAVGRANSPLHF. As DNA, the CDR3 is TGCGCCAGCGCTGTGGGCAGGGCGAATTCACCCCTCCACTTT.

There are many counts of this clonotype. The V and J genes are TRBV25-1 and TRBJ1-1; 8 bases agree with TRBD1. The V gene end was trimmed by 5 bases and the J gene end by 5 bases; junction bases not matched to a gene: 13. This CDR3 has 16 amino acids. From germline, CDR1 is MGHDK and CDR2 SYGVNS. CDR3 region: CASSPFGQGMGTEAFF. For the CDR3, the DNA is TGTGCCAGCAGTCCTTTCGGACAGGGAATGGGGACTGAAGCTTTCTTT.

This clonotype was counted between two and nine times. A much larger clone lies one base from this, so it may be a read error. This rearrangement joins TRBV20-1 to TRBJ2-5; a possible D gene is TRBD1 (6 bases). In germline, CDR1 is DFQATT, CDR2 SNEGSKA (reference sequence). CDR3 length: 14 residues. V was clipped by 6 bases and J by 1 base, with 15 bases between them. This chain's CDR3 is CSAHGGGLQETQYF. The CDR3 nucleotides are TGCAGTGCCCATGGGGGCGGGCTCCAAGAGACCCAGTACTTC.

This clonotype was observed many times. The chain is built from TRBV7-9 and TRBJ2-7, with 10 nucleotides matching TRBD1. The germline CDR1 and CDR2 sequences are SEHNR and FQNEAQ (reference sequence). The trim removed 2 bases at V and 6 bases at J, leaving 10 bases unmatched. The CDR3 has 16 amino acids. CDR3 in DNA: TGTGCCAGCAGCTTAATCCCGGGGACAGGGGTCGGCGAGCAGTACTTC. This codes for CASSLIPGTGVGEQYF.

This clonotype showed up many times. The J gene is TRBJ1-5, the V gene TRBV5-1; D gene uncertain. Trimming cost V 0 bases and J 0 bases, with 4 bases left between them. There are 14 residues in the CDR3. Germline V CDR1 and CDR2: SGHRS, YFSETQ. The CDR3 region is CASSLGYSNQPQHF. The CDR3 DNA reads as TGCGCCAGCAGCTTGGGCTATAGCAATCAGCCCCAGCATTTT.

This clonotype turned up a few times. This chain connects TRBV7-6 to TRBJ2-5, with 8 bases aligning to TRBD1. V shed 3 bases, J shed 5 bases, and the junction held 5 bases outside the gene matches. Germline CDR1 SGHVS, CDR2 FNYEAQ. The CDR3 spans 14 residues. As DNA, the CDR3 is TGTGCCAGCAGCTTCCTGGACAGGGCGGAGACCCAGTACTTC. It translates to CASSFLDRAETQYF.

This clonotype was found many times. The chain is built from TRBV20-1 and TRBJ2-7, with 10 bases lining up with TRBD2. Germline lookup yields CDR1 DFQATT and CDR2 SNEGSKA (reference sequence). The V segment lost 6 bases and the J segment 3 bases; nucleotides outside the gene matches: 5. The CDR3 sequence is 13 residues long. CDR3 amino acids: CSAVIAGGYEQYF. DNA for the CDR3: TGCAGTGCGGTGATAGCGGGGGGCTACGAGCAGTACTTC.

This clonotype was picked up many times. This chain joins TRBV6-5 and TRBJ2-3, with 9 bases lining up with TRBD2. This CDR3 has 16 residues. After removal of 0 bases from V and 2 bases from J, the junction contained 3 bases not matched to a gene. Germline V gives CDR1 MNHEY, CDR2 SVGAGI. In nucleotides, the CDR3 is TGTGCCAGCAGTTACTCGGCGGGGGGGCACACAGATACGCAGTATTTT. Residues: CASSYSAGGHTDTQYF.